The following is a T cell receptor beta chain sequence with its context. How the authors handled the data: Quantification of nucleated cells was approximated via reference gene primer amplification. The assay was immunoSEQ multiplex PCR, and TCRdb's table has in-frame clones only and misses some. V, J and clone size are taken as reported in that table, and D and trimming were inferred from the DNA itself. Of around 130,000 clones listed, roughly 87% are singletons. This sample was included in a study of blood T cell repertoires in COVID-19. Study details: Acute-phase and convalescent COVID-19 samples originated in the United States, Italy and Spain.

CDR3 size: 15 residues. The J segment lost 4 bases and the V segment lost 4 bases, leaving 11 bases of the junction unmatched. CDR1 SQVTM and CDR2 ANQGSEA come from the germline V gene. Researchers sorted participants into cohorts using their self-reported clinical history. The rearrangement uses TRBV29-1 and TRBJ2-3; 7 positions match TRBD1. Sequencing was done on a sample of PBMCs or T cells enriched from blood (not recorded which). The TCR originated in a young man who had recovered from COVID-19. CDR3 residues: CSVGNRDSLSDTQYF. CDR3 coding DNA: TGCAGCGTTGGGAACCGGGACAGCCTTTCAGATACGCAGTATTTT.